This section outlines one TCR beta chain sequence together with its context. What it recognizes is unknown. Germline CDR1 and CDR2: SQVTM and ANQGSEA. V was shortened by 3 bases and J by 4 bases, with 9 bases between the two germline ends. The length of the CDR3 is 12 residues. The data originate from a study of T cell repertoires in cytomegalovirus infection. Study-level background: A matching HLA type, together with CMV infection, was signaled by public TCR beta signatures. Study results and caveats: Cumulated frequencies of public TCR beta families served to identify carriers of CMV plus the relevant HLA.

In TCRdb, the reads were re-called with MiXCR into one record per CDR3 protein. Of about 110,000 distinct CDR3 sequences detected, under 50% appear once; the ten largest clones hold about 74%. The sequences come from CD8+ T cells from cultured PBMCs, collected from culture after CMV antigen stimulation. This TCR was sampled from a human donor in good health (CMV status not recorded). Some clones in this sample may be carry-over from other donors' samples. This chain uses TRBV29-1 with TRBJ2-5, with a possible D match to TRBD1 (5 bases). CDR3 region: CSVDQGGETQYF. The CDR3 DNA sequence: TGCAGCGTTGATCAGGGCGGAGAGACCCAGTACTTC.